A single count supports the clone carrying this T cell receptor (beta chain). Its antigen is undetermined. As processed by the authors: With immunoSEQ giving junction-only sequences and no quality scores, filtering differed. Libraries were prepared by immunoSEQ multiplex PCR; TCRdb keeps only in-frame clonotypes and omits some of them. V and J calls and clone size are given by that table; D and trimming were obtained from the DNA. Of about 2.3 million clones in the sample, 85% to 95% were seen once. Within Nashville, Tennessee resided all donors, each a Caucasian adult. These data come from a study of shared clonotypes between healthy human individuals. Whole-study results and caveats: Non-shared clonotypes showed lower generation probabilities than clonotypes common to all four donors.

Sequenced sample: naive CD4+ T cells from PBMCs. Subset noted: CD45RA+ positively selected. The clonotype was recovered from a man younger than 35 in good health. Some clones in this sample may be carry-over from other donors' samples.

The CDR3 here is CASSSLLGVTYNEQFF. DNA of the CDR3: TGTGCCAGCAGTTCGCTCTTAGGGGTTACTTACAATGAGCAGTTCTTC. The chain links TRBV6-6 to TRBJ2-1, with D maybe TRBD1 (5 bases). Germline CDR1 MNHNY, CDR2 SVGAGI (reference sequence). V was clipped by 4 bases and J by 4 bases, with 17 bases between them. This CDR3 has 16 amino acids.